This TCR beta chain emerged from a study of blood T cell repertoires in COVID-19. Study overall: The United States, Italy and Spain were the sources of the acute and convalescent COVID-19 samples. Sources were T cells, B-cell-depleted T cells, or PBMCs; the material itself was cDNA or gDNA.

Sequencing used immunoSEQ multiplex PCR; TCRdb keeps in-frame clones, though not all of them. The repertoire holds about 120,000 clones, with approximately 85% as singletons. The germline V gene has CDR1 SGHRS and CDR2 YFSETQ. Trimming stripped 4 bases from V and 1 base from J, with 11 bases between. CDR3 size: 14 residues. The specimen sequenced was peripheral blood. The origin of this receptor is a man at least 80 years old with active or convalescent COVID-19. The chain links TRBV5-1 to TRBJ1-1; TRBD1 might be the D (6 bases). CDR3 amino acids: CASSGGQSNTEAFF. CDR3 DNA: TGCGCCAGCAGCGGGGGACAATCGAACACTGAAGCTTTCTTT.